Shown below are 3 T cell receptor beta chains from a single sample sequenced in a study of blood T cell repertoires in COVID-19. Method: immunoSEQ multiplex PCR; TCRdb's copy keeps in-frame clones and lacks some. Among 100,000 to 150,000 clones, about 79% were seen once, and the ten largest hold around 37%. Sequences were obtained from peripheral blood. These receptors came from a man aged 35 to 55 with active or convalescent COVID-19.

This clone was picked up one time. The rearrangement links TRBV6-5 to TRBJ2-5; TRBD2 agrees at 9 bases. Germline CDR1 MNHEY, CDR2 SVGAGI. The CDR3 runs 15 residues. Trimming cost V 8 bases and J 4 bases; bases outside gene matches: 11. CDR3 sequence (DNA): TGTGCCAGCCGAGTGGCGGGGGGGCTGGGAGAGACCCAGTACTTC. It translates to CASRVAGGLGETQYF.

The chain has TRBV7-9 and TRBJ2-3; D is undetermined. Germline V gene sequence: CDR1 SEHNR, CDR2 FQNEAQ (reference sequence). Between the trimmed V and J ends, which lost 3 bases and 4 bases, there was a span of 8 bases. There are 13 residues in the CDR3. The CDR3 here is CASSFAVADTQYF. DNA of the CDR3: TGTGCCAGCAGCTTCGCGGTAGCAGATACGCAGTATTTT.

The gene calls are TRBV5-6 and TRBJ1-1, with D perhaps matching TRBD1 (5 bases). The CDR3 is 16 amino acids. Germline assignment: CDR1 SGHDT and CDR2 YYEEEE. Trimming pared 0 bases from V and 0 bases from J, leaving 12 bases between. CDR3 bases: TGTGCCAGCAGCTTGGCTCAGGGCAGACTGAACACTGAAGCTTTCTTT. This gives the protein CASSLAQGRLNTEAFF. Supplemented by reference TRBV5-6 and TRBJ1-1, the full variable domain reads DAGVTQSPTHLIKTRGQQVTLRCSPKSGHDTVSWYQQALGQGPQFIFQYYEEEERQRGNFPDRFSGHQFPNYSSELNVNALLLGDSALYLCASSLAQGRLNTEAFFGQGTRLTVV.